Presented here are 31 T cell receptor beta chains from one specimen sequenced in a study of blood T cell repertoires in COVID-19. Only in-frame clones appear in the TCRdb table, and some are missing; sequencing was by immunoSEQ multiplex PCR. This sample has about 220,000 clones, with 82% found just once. Sequencing used peripheral blood. Receptors were obtained from a woman between 65 and 79 years old with COVID-19, enrolled during active disease.

The genes are TRBV3-1 (or the pseudogene TRBV3-2) and TRBJ2-1; perhaps TRBD1 as D (5 bases). V shed 2 bases and J shed 0 bases, with 8 bases lying between them. This CDR3 has 15 amino acids. Germline lookup yields CDR1 LGHDT and CDR2 YNNKEL (reference sequence). CDR3 amino acids: CASSQTGSSYNEQFF. As DNA, the CDR3 is TGTGCCAGCAGCCAAACAGGTAGCTCCTACAATGAGCAGTTCTTC.

This rearrangement joins TRBV7-9 to TRBJ2-1, with TRBD2 identical over 10 bases. The CDR3 totals 15 residues. V lost 1 base to trimming and J lost 6 bases; unmatched junction nucleotides: 3. Germline values: CDR1 SEHNR, CDR2 FQNEAQ (reference sequence). Here the CDR3 reads CASSLGASGSNEQFF. The CDR3 region has the DNA TGTGCCAGCAGCTTAGGGGCTAGCGGGAGCAATGAGCAGTTCTTC. Together with reference TRBV7-9 and TRBJ2-1, the CDR3 gives the full variable domain: DTGVSQNPRHKITKRGQNVTFRCDPISEHNRLYWYRQTLGQGPEFLTYFQNEAQLEKSRLLSDRFSAERPKGSFSTLEIQRTEQGDSAMYLCASSLGASGSNEQFFGPGTRLTVL.

J is TRBJ2-3 and V is TRBV4-3; 10 nucleotides agree with TRBD1. With 4 bases clipped from V and 4 bases from J, the junction kept 8 bases outside the gene matches. Germline assignment: CDR1 LGHNA and CDR2 YSLEER. The CDR3 is 16 residues long. CDR3 bases: TGCGCCAGCAGCCCAAGAAAGGACAGGGGGGCAGATACGCAGTATTTT. Residues: CASSPRKDRGADTQYF.

This sequence joins TRBV6-2 or TRBV6-3 and TRBJ1-5; TRBD1 is a possible D gene (5 bases). Between the trimmed V and J ends, which lost 5 bases and 0 bases, there was a span of 8 bases. Germline CDR1 and CDR2: MNHEY and SVGEGT. The CDR3 has 14 residues. The CDR3 spells CASSPDSSNQPQHF. The CDR3 DNA reads as TGTGCCAGCAGTCCCGACAGTAGCAATCAGCCCCAGCATTTT.

V and J are TRBV19 and TRBJ2-1; 10 nucleotides agree with TRBD2. In germline, CDR1 is LNHDA, CDR2 SQIVND (reference sequence). With 7 bases clipped from V and 6 bases from J, the junction kept 9 bases outside the gene matches. The CDR3 runs 15 residues. DNA for the CDR3: TGTGCCAGTATCAAAGCGGGAGGGCCCCCCAATGAGCAGTTCTTC. Its protein is CASIKAGGPPNEQFF. Full variable domain (missing parts from reference TRBV19 and TRBJ2-1): DGGITQSPKYLFRKEGQNVTLSCEQNLNHDAMYWYRQDPGQGLRLIYYSQIVNDFQKGDIAEGYSVSREKKESFPLTVTSAQKNPTAFYLCASIKAGGPPNEQFFGPGTRLTVL.

This sequence joins TRBV5-1 and TRBJ1-2, with D perhaps matching TRBD1 (6 bases). Trimming took off 3 bases at V and 4 bases at J, with 16 bases between the two ends. The CDR3 has 15 amino acids. The germline CDR1 and CDR2 sequences are SGHRS and YFSETQ. DNA for the CDR3: TGCGCCAGCAGCTCGTCCGGGACACAGTTCTATGGCTACACCTTC. Its translation: CASSSSGTQFYGYTF.

The gene calls are TRBV10-3 and TRBJ1-3; 7 bases agree with TRBD1. Looked up from germline, CDR1 is ENHRY and CDR2 is SYGVKD. The CDR3 totals 14 residues. V lost 2 bases and J lost 3; bases outside the gene matches: 1. The CDR3 coding sequence is TGTGCCATCAGTGAGGGGACAGTTGGAAACACCATATATTTT. Residues: CAISEGTVGNTIYF.

V usage is TRBV7-8 and J usage is TRBJ2-7; 7 nucleotides align to TRBD1. The CDR3 has 15 amino acids. CDR1 is SGHVS, CDR2 FQNEAQ, per germline. Germline trimming cut 2 bases from V and 0 bases from J; bases unmatched to any gene: 4. In DNA form, the CDR3 reads TGTGCCAGCAGCTTACGGGACAGTACCTCCTACGAGCAGTACTTC. It translates to CASSLRDSTSYEQYF.

The chain joins TRBV28 to TRBJ1-3; D gene unclear. Trimming removed 4 bases at V and 0 bases at J, with 13 bases between. This CDR3 has 16 residues. Germline V CDR1 and CDR2: MDHEN, SYDVKM. CDR3 in amino acids: CASSSNEGDSGNTIYF. DNA for the CDR3: TGTGCCAGCAGTTCCAATGAGGGTGACTCTGGAAACACCATATATTTT. Full variable domain (missing parts from reference TRBV28 and TRBJ1-3): DVKVTQSSRYLVKRTGEKVFLECVQDMDHENMFWYRQDPGLGLRLIYFSYDVKMKEKGDIPEGYSVSREKKERFSLILESASTNQTSMYLCASSSNEGDSGNTIYFGEGSWLTVV.

This clone was seen just once. The chain recombines TRBV7-9 with TRBJ1-2; tentative D call: TRBD1 (5 bases). The CDR3 loop spans 13 amino acids. The V gene's germline CDR1 is SEHNR and CDR2 FQNEAQ (reference sequence). Trimming cost V 6 bases and J 1 base, with 9 bases left between them. For the CDR3, the DNA is TGTGCCAGCAGTTATCAGGGTAACTATGGCTACACCTTC. It codes for CASSYQGNYGYTF.

The J gene is TRBJ2-2, the V gene TRBV7-3, with 8 nucleotides matching TRBD1. Trimming cost V 1 base and J 4 bases; bases outside gene matches: 5. The CDR3 has 16 residues. The germline V gene has CDR1 SGHTA and CDR2 FQGTGA. Written as DNA, the CDR3 is TGTGCCAGCAGCTTAATGGGGACAGGCTTCACCGGGGAGCTGTTTTTT. This codes for CASSLMGTGFTGELFF.

A single count supports this clone. The chain links TRBV7-2 to TRBJ2-5; 8 bases line up with TRBD2. This CDR3 is 17 amino acids long. The V segment lost 3 bases and the J segment 3 bases; nucleotides outside the gene matches: 12. The germline V gene encodes CDR1 SGHTA and CDR2 FQGNSA. This CDR3 is CASSFRSGGAVEETQYF. In DNA form, the CDR3 reads TGTGCCAGCAGCTTCCGTTCGGGGGGGGCTGTCGAAGAGACCCAGTACTTC.

This rearrangement joins TRBV7-3 to TRBJ2-5; 7 bases line up with TRBD1. Germline CDR1 and CDR2: SGHTA and FQGTGA. The junction had 4 bases not matched to a gene; V was cut back by 5 bases and J by 4 bases. The length of the CDR3 is 13 residues. As DNA, the CDR3 is TGTGCCAGCAGCCCGACAGGGAGAGAGACCCAGTACTTC. Translated, it gives CASSPTGRETQYF. Full variable domain (missing parts from reference TRBV7-3 and TRBJ2-5): GAGVSQTPSNKVTEKGKYVELRCDPISGHTALYWYRQSLGQGPEFLIYFQGTGAADDSGLPNDRFFAVRPEGSVSTLKIQRTERGDSAVYLCASSPTGRETQYFGPGTRLLVL.

The chain employs TRBV19 and TRBJ2-2; 8 bases map to TRBD2. Germline CDR1 is LNHDA and CDR2 is SQIVND (reference sequence). Trimming at V came to 3 bases and at J to 3 bases, leaving 9 bases not matched to a gene. The length of the CDR3 is 17 residues. The chain's CDR3 is CASSISGGPWDTGELFF. The DNA of the CDR3 is TGTGCCAGTAGTATTTCGGGAGGGCCTTGGGACACCGGGGAGCTGTTTTTT.

The CDR3 DNA follows: TGTGCCAGTAGTATGCGACGGGCCACCTCCCTAGGGGTTTACAATGAGCAGTTCTTC. Translation gives CASSMRRATSLGVYNEQFF. The chain recombines TRBV19 with TRBJ2-1; possible D gene TRBD1, 5 bases. Germline V CDR1 and CDR2: LNHDA, SQIVND (reference sequence). The CDR3 covers 19 residues. V gave up 3 bases and J gave up 4 bases, with 25 bases separating them.

V usage is TRBV30 and J usage is TRBJ1-1, with D possibly being TRBD1 (6 bases). There are 14 residues in the CDR3. Germline V gives CDR1 GTSNPN, CDR2 SVGIG (reference sequence). Trimming took 3 bases from V and 2 from J, leaving 13 bases between them. The CDR3 nucleotides are TGTGCCTGGAGAAAGGGGGGGAGAAACACTGAAGCTTTCTTT. Translated: CAWRKGGRNTEAFF.

The chain recombines TRBV4-3 with TRBJ1-2, with 12 bases matching TRBD1. The CDR3 contains 16 residues. The V gene end was trimmed by 1 base and the J gene end by 8 bases; junction bases not matched to a gene: 8. Germline V gene sequence: CDR1 LGHNA, CDR2 YSLEER. This CDR3 is CASSQALVGTGGGYTF. The DNA of the CDR3 is TGCGCCAGCAGCCAAGCGCTGGTGGGGACAGGGGGCGGCTACACCTTC.

The chain is built from TRBV6-5 and TRBJ2-1; D remains unclear. The ends were cut back, 4 bases at V and 4 bases at J, with 2 bases in the middle. The CDR3 is 11 amino acids. Germline CDR1 MNHEY, CDR2 SVGAGI. The CDR3 DNA reads TGTGCCAGCAGTTTATACAATGAGCAGTTCTTC. Amino acid sequence: CASSLYNEQFF.

The chain employs TRBV5-4 and TRBJ2-3, with 10 bases aligning to TRBD2. In germline, CDR1 is SGHNT, CDR2 YYREEE (reference sequence). The CDR3 is made up of 16 amino acids. Trimming removed 1 base from V and 3 bases from J; junction bases left unmatched: 5. The CDR3 here is CASSLTAGGPTDTQYF. The DNA for the CDR3 is TGTGCCAGCAGCTTGACAGCGGGAGGGCCAACAGATACGCAGTATTTT.

Details on this clone: Other DNA sequences in the same sample also yield this CDR3. The chain couples TRBV18 to TRBJ1-1, with a weak D call TRBD1 (5 bases). The CDR3 is 13 residues long. The V gene's germline CDR1 is KGHSH and CDR2 LQKENI. Between the trimmed V and J ends, which lost 2 bases and 3 bases, there was a span of 7 bases. Here the CDR3 DNA reads TGTGCCAGCTCACCAAAAGGGGACACTGAAGCTTTCTTT. It is translated as CASSPKGDTEAFF.

The chain links TRBV7-8 to TRBJ2-7, with 7 nucleotides matching TRBD2. CDR1 and CDR2 from the germline V gene are SGHVS and FQNEAQ. This CDR3 has 13 amino acids. J gave up 6 bases and V 4 bases, and 6 bases lay outside the gene matches. Written as DNA, the CDR3 is TGTGCCAGCAGCTCCATGGCGGGAGTCGAGCAGTACTTC. It codes for CASSSMAGVEQYF.

The rearrangement links TRBV25-1 to TRBJ2-1; unclear D gene. This CDR3 is 16 amino acids long. V lost 0 bases and J 0 bases, leaving 9 bases between the germline ends. Germline assignment: CDR1 MGHDK and CDR2 SYGVNS. Here the CDR3 DNA reads TGTGCCAGCAGTGAATATGGCGGCAGCTCCTACAATGAGCAGTTCTTC. The encoded protein is CASSEYGGSSYNEQFF.

The CDR3 spells CASSFLGGQPQHF. CDR3 bases: TGTGCCAGCAGTTTCTTAGGGGGTCAGCCCCAGCATTTT. The V gene is TRBV6-5, the J gene TRBJ1-5; TRBD1 might be the D (6 bases). This CDR3 is built from 13 residues. Trimming shortened V by 4 bases and J by 6 bases, and 10 bases separated the two germline ends. CDR1 and CDR2 (germline): MNHEY, SVGAGI.

This chain uses TRBV19 with TRBJ2-7; 9 bases align to TRBD1. The V gene's germline CDR1 is LNHDA and CDR2 SQIVND (reference sequence). CDR3 length equals 14 residues. With V trimmed by 6 bases and J by 5 bases, 8 bases remained unmatched. The CDR3 is CASSLQGASNEQYF. CDR3 in DNA: TGTGCCAGTAGCTTACAGGGGGCGTCCAACGAGCAGTACTTC.

The chain employs TRBV5-4 and TRBJ2-7, with 9 bases lining up with TRBD1. The length of the CDR3 is 14 residues. CDR1 is SGHNT and CDR2 is YYREEE in the germline V gene (reference sequence). After removal of 0 bases from V and 2 bases from J, the junction contained 0 bases not matched to a gene. The CDR3 coding sequence is TGTGCCAGCAGCTTGGGGACAGGGGCCTACGAGCAGTACTTC. It encodes CASSLGTGAYEQYF.

This chain connects TRBV30 to TRBJ2-7; a weak D match, TRBD2 (7 bases). The V and J ends lost 1 base and 3 bases respectively, with 16 bases between them. Germline CDR1 and CDR2: GTSNPN and SVGIG (reference sequence). There are 15 residues in the CDR3. In DNA form, the CDR3 reads TGTGCCTGGAGTGAAGGGGGGGGGCTGCTCTACGAGCAGTACTTC. Protein product: CAWSEGGGLLYEQYF. The full variable domain, in which reference TRBV30 and TRBJ2-7 provide the parts outside the CDR3, is SQTIHQWPATLVQPVGSPLSLECTVEGTSNPNLYWYRQAAGRGLQLLFYSVGIGQISSEVPQNLSASRPQDRQFILSSKKLLLSDSGFYLCAWSEGGGLLYEQYFGPGTRLTVT.

The CDR3 sequence is CASKKVSSTGTEAFF. The CDR3 DNA follows: TGTGCCAGCAAGAAGGTCTCCTCTACGGGCACTGAAGCTTTCTTT. The J gene is TRBJ1-1, the V gene TRBV7-9, with D unclear. The germline V gene encodes CDR1 SEHNR and CDR2 FQNEAQ (reference sequence). CDR3 length: 15 residues. V lost 7 bases to trimming and J lost 4 bases, with 19 bases between them.

This chain uses TRBV7-2 with TRBJ1-1; no firm D call. This CDR3 region has 15 residues. V was trimmed by 3 bases and J by 4 bases, leaving 15 bases between them. Per germline, CDR1 SGHTA and CDR2 FQGNSA. CDR3 residues: CASSFLSGGFTEAFF. For the CDR3, the DNA is TGTGCCAGCAGCTTCCTGTCCGGAGGGTTCACTGAAGCTTTCTTT. Drawing the rest from reference TRBV7-2 and TRBJ1-1, the complete variable domain is GAGVSQSPSNKVTEKGKDVELRCDPISGHTALYWYRQSLGQGLEFLIYFQGNSAPDKSGLPSDRFSAERTGGSVSTLTIQRTQQEDSAVYLCASSFLSGGFTEAFFGQGTRLTVV.

This sequence joins TRBV9 and TRBJ1-2, with a weak D call TRBD1 (5 bases). The CDR3 length is 13 residues. The ends were cut back, 4 bases at V and 8 bases at J, with 15 bases in the middle. Per the germline V gene, CDR1 is SGDLS and CDR2 is YYNGEE. For the CDR3, the DNA is TGTGCCAGCAGCCATAGTAGGGGAGGCGGCTACACCTTC. This encodes CASSHSRGGGYTF.

This clone is a singleton in its sample. The chain has TRBV5-1 and TRBJ2-7, with 9 bases identical to TRBD2. Germline CDR1 reads SGHRS; CDR2 reads YFSETQ. V shed 2 bases, J shed 6 bases, and the junction held 6 bases outside the gene matches. This CDR3 region has 14 residues. The CDR3 DNA is TGCGCCAGCAGCTTCGCGGGAGGGCCGCCCGAGCAGTACTTC. Protein product: CASSFAGGPPEQYF.

The gene calls are TRBV11-1 and TRBJ2-1; 9 nucleotides agree with TRBD2. The CDR3 sequence is 12 residues long. The V gene's germline CDR1 is SGHAT and CDR2 FQDESV (reference sequence). This CDR3 reads CVAGGDYNEQFF. The CDR3, as DNA: TGTGTCGCGGGGGGGGACTACAATGAGCAGTTCTTC.